Listed below are T cell receptor beta chains from one sample, sequenced in a study of blood T cell repertoires in COVID-19. The repertoire was sequenced with immunoSEQ multiplex PCR; TCRdb's copy has only in-frame clones and lacks some. Of hundreds of thousands of clones listed, roughly nine tenths are singletons. The sequenced sample was PBMCs or T cells enriched from blood (not recorded which). All receptors derive from a man aged 25-45 years who had recovered from COVID-19. Each CDR3 is given without its conserved first and last residue. The size entry is marked missing in some rows and otherwise reads once, few, many or a size class.

V gene	clone size	J gene	CDR3 protein
TRBV19	-	TRBJ1-5	ASSTLPGSLSNQPQH
TRBV6-5	-	TRBJ2-7	ASRYTAGGSSYEQY
TRBV11-1	once	TRBJ2-3	ASSPGTGGRDTQY
TRBV3-1/TRBV3-2	-	TRBJ1-5	ASSPTAGWNQPQH
TRBV28	-	TRBJ1-1	ASSSTGVSEAF
TRBV5-6	-	TRBJ2-3	ASRLAATDTQY
TRBV28	-	TRBJ2-7	ASRPTGGLYEQY
TRBV3-1/TRBV3-2	-	TRBJ2-7	ASSQALLRDSFSYEQY
TRBV7-2	-	TRBJ1-1	ASSTGGGGEAF
TRBV29-1	-	TRBJ1-5	SVGQGSNQPQH
TRBV9	-	TRBJ2-5	ASSAGTDQETQY
TRBV28	few	TRBJ1-4	ASSSALSGQTNEKLF
TRBV7-8	-	TRBJ1-2	ASSLAGGNYGYT
TRBV7-8	-	TRBJ2-6	ASSPTSTGANVLT
TRBV3-1/TRBV3-2	-	TRBJ2-1	ASSQDWRASYNEQF
TRBV5-1	-	TRBJ2-7	ASSSAGTGGPYEQY
TRBV28	-	TRBJ2-5	ASRTSGTEETQY
TRBV15	few	TRBJ1-6	ATSRQGRNSPLH
TRBV19	once	TRBJ1-2	ASIITTGTNYGYT
TRBV28	-	TRBJ1-2	ASSLPRGHPASGYT
TRBV7-8	-	TRBJ2-7	ASSSQVANEQY
TRBV5-4	-	TRBJ2-3	ASSLLQGGTDTQY
TRBV20-1	-	TRBJ2-7	SASYLAGPYEQY
TRBV19	once	TRBJ2-4	ASSITVAKNIQY
TRBV9	once	TRBJ1-2	ASSAPRRDYGYT
TRBV13	-	TRBJ2-7	ASSSEGTLSHEQY
TRBV5-1	-	TRBJ2-3	ASSFGTGDTQY
TRBV4-2	-	TRBJ2-2	ASSQGLTARGARELF
TRBV5-6	-	TRBJ1-1	ASSYAGIMNTEAF
TRBV11-2	-	TRBJ1-1	ASSPNRRGTEAF
TRBV18	many	TRBJ1-4	ASSPGTGNEKLF
TRBV3-1/TRBV3-2	few	TRBJ2-2	ATGQGARTGELF
TRBV5-6	-	TRBJ2-5	ASSPMGGRETQY
TRBV12-5	-	TRBJ1-6	ASGLATLGGSPLH
TRBV24-1	-	TRBJ2-1	ATSDLDTHNEQF
TRBV11-2	-	TRBJ1-2	ASSLDGAGVGYGYT
TRBV3-1/TRBV3-2	-	TRBJ1-6	ASSRGPGSSYNSPLH